Each of the 31 T cell receptor beta chains below was sequenced from the same sample in a study of preoperative IRX-2 immunotherapy in early breast cancer. Treatment reported: preoperative locoregional IRX-2 cytokine immunotherapy. TCRdb keeps only in-frame clones here, not all; method: immunoSEQ multiplex PCR. The repertoire consists of around 3,400 clones, with 69% occurring once and the leading ten covering approximately 8.8%. Sequencing was performed on tumor tissue, taken before IRX-2 immunotherapy. These TCRs come from a human donor with breast cancer.

The genes are TRBV19 and TRBJ2-7; 7 bases line up with TRBD1. The CDR3 is 14 amino acids. Germline CDR1 LNHDA, CDR2 SQIVND (reference sequence). The J segment lost 0 bases and the V segment lost 5 bases, leaving 4 bases of the junction unmatched. The CDR3 DNA sequence: TGTGCCAGTAGTCCCTGGGACAGCTCCTACGAGCAGTACTTC. It codes for CASSPWDSSYEQYF.

The V gene is TRBV7-6, the J gene TRBJ1-2, with D unresolved. CDR3 length: 14 residues. V was pared by 5 bases and J by 1 base, with 11 bases between. CDR1 and CDR2 (germline): SGHVS, FNYEAQ. DNA of the CDR3: TGTGCCAGCAGCCGGCTGGGTGTTAACTATGGCTACACCTTC. Encoded protein: CASSRLGVNYGYTF.

The chain combines TRBV30 with TRBJ1-2; D is possibly TRBD1 (6 bases). The CDR3 consists of 14 residues. V was shortened by 2 bases and J by 0 bases, with 10 bases between the two germline ends. CDR1 and CDR2 (germline): GTSNPN, SVGIG (reference sequence). As DNA, the CDR3 is TGTGCCTGGAGTATAAGGACAGCTAACTATGGCTACACCTTC. This sequence encodes CAWSIRTANYGYTF. The variable domain in full, completed from reference TRBV30 and TRBJ1-2, reads SQTIHQWPATLVQPVGSPLSLECTVEGTSNPNLYWYRQAAGRGLQLLFYSVGIGQISSEVPQNLSASRPQDRQFILSSKKLLLSDSGFYLCAWSIRTANYGYTFGSGTRLTVV.

The rearrangement joins TRBV11-3 to TRBJ1-2; D unresolved. This CDR3 is 15 amino acids long. Germline V gene data show CDR1 as SGHNT and CDR2 as YENEEA. The V gene lost 8 bases and the J gene lost 1 base, with 17 bases spanning the gap. This CDR3 is CASAGVATLNYGYTF. The CDR3 region has the DNA TGTGCCAGCGCTGGGGTGGCAACCCTTAACTATGGCTACACCTTC.

V usage is TRBV19 and J usage is TRBJ2-1; 11 bases line up with TRBD2. Trimming took 6 bases from V and 4 from J; bases not matched to a gene: 8. From germline, CDR1 is LNHDA and CDR2 SQIVND (reference sequence). The CDR3 contains 16 residues. As DNA, the CDR3 is TGTGCCAGTAGACTAGCGGGAGTGGGTGGGTACAATGAGCAGTTCTTC. It is translated as CASRLAGVGGYNEQFF.

The CDR3 sequence is CASSYLGRGAPNDYEQYF. The CDR3 nucleotides are TGTGCCAGCAGTTACTTAGGGCGGGGGGCCCCCAATGACTACGAGCAGTACTTC. The chain has TRBV6-8 and TRBJ2-7; 8 nucleotides line up with TRBD2. CDR1 is MNHGY, CDR2 SAAAGT, per germline. The CDR3 is 18 residues long. Trimming removed 1 base from V and 3 bases from J; junction bases left unmatched: 14.

This chain connects TRBV6-8 to TRBJ1-2; D call uncertain. The CDR3 loop spans 13 amino acids. With 2 bases removed from V and 7 bases from J, the gap between germline ends came to 11 bases. From germline, CDR1 is MNHGY and CDR2 SAAAGT. The chain's CDR3 is CASSYQQRGGYTF. The CDR3 nucleotides read TGTGCCAGCAGTTACCAACAGAGAGGTGGCTACACCTTC.

This clone is classed as large. The V call is TRBV23-1, the J call TRBJ1-4, with D unclear. TRBV23-1 is treated as an ORF (open reading frame) with a function not yet certain. The length of the CDR3 is 18 residues. Trimming left V 6 bases short and J 0 bases short, with 20 bases between. The CDR3 nucleotides are TGCGCCAGCAGCCAAGAAAGCACGGCGGCTGCAACTAATGAAAAACTGTTTTTT. It encodes CASSQESTAAATNEKLFF.

The rearrangement uses TRBV28 and TRBJ2-1, with 14 bases that match TRBD2. Per germline, CDR1 MDHEN and CDR2 SYDVKM. J lost 2 bases, V lost 5 bases, and 2 bases had no gene match. The CDR3 has 16 amino acids. The CDR3 coding sequence is TGTGCCAGCAGTGGGACTAGCGGGAGACCCTACAATGAGCAGTTCTTC. Protein sequence: CASSGTSGRPYNEQFF.

A single count supports this clone. V and J are TRBV11-3 and TRBJ2-3; 14 bases map to TRBD2. V was pared by 4 bases and J by 6 bases, with 12 bases of the junction left unmatched. Germline V CDR1 and CDR2: SGHNT, YENEEA. CDR3 length equals 18 residues. For the CDR3, the DNA is TGTGCCAGCAGCTCGGAATTGGGACTAGCGGGGGATGGGGATACGCAGTATTTT. It codes for CASSSELGLAGDGDTQYF.

The gene calls are TRBV11-3 and TRBJ1-4; D is unclear. V lost 5 bases and J 8 bases, leaving 18 bases between the germline ends. The CDR3 runs 15 residues. In germline, CDR1 is SGHNT, CDR2 YENEEA. The CDR3 nucleotides are TGTGCCAGCAGCCAATCAAGGGCTTTAGGCGAAAAACTGTTTTTT. It codes for CASSQSRALGEKLFF.

A few counts support this clone. The chain carries TRBV11-3 and TRBJ2-7, with 7 bases identical to TRBD2. The CDR3 loop spans 15 amino acids. Losses at the gene ends were 5 bases for V and 0 bases for J; bases not matched to a gene: 7. Germline V gene data show CDR1 as SGHNT and CDR2 as YENEEA. CDR3 sequence reads: CASSPYSGPSYEQYF. Here the CDR3 DNA reads TGTGCCAGCAGCCCTTATAGCGGGCCCTCCTACGAGCAGTACTTC. Filled out from reference TRBV11-3 and TRBJ2-7, the complete variable domain reads EAGVVQSPRYKIIEKKQPVAFWCNPISGHNTLYWYLQNLGQGPELLIRYENEEAVDDSQLPKDRFSAERLKGVDSTLKIQPAELGDSAVYLCASSPYSGPSYEQYFGPGTRLTVT.

The rearrangement links TRBV11-3 to TRBJ1-4, with 9 bases fitting TRBD1. This CDR3 spans 14 amino acids. The junction had 3 bases not matched to a gene; V was cut back by 5 bases and J by 5 bases. Per germline, CDR1 SGHNT and CDR2 YENEEA. The CDR3 nucleotides are TGTGCCAGCAGCCCCGGGACAGGGAATGAAAAACTGTTTTTT. Its translation: CASSPGTGNEKLFF.

This chain uses TRBV28 with TRBJ1-5, with D tentatively TRBD1 (5 bases). This CDR3 comprises 15 residues. The V and J ends lost 5 bases and 0 bases respectively, with 11 bases between them. The germline CDR1 and CDR2 sequences are MDHEN and SYDVKM. CDR3 residues: CASSIGHYSNQPQHF. Here the CDR3 DNA reads TGTGCCAGCAGTATAGGACACTATAGCAATCAGCCCCAGCATTTT.

The rearrangement joins TRBV11-3 to TRBJ2-7, with a tentative D call TRBD2 (5 bases). There are 14 residues in the CDR3. Trimming shortened V by 2 bases and J by 4 bases, and 12 bases separated the two germline ends. The germline V gene has CDR1 SGHNT and CDR2 YENEEA. The CDR3 protein is CASSLTDREYEQYF. The CDR3 coding sequence is TGTGCCAGCAGCTTAACGGATAGGGAGTACGAGCAGTACTTC.

DNA for the CDR3: TGTGCCAGCAGCAAGGGAGAGTACACAGATACGCAGTATTTT. Encoded protein: CASSKGEYTDTQYF. This sequence joins TRBV28 and TRBJ2-3; the D gene is possibly TRBD2 (5 bases). The germline gives CDR1 MDHEN, CDR2 SYDVKM. Trimming cost V 6 bases and J 2 bases, with 12 bases left between them. The CDR3 is made up of 14 amino acids.

The chain carries TRBV18 and TRBJ2-5, with D possibly being TRBD1 (6 bases). Germline V gene sequence: CDR1 KGHSH, CDR2 LQKENI. The CDR3 length is 14 residues. The V end lost 3 bases, the J end lost 3 bases, and 11 bases lay between the germline ends. CDR3 region: CASSPLGQKETQYF. The CDR3 DNA sequence: TGTGCCAGCTCACCCCTCGGACAGAAAGAGACCCAGTACTTC.

The V call is TRBV29-1, the J call TRBJ2-1, with D possibly TRBD1 on 8 matching bases. CDR3 length equals 13 residues. CDR1 and CDR2 (germline): SQVTM, ANQGSEA. V lost 6 bases and J lost 9, with 18 bases in between. CDR3 bases: TGCAGCGTCGCTGACAGGGGAGGGGGTGAGCAGTTCTTC. It codes for CSVADRGGGEQFF.

The CDR3 bases are TGTGCCAGCAGTATCCGGGGCGAGAACACTGAAGCTTTCTTT. It specifies CASSIRGENTEAFF. The J gene is TRBJ1-1, the V gene TRBV28, with a possible D match to TRBD1 (5 bases). V lost 5 bases, J lost 1 base, and 11 bases lay in between. Germline lookup yields CDR1 MDHEN and CDR2 SYDVKM. This CDR3 spans 14 amino acids.

This chain connects TRBV4-1 to TRBJ2-6, with D possibly being TRBD2 (5 bases). This CDR3 is built from 19 residues. Trimming took off 0 bases at V and 4 bases at J, with 19 bases between the two ends. Germline-derived CDR1 and CDR2 are MGHRA and YSYEKL. CDR3 loop: CASSQEGDPRLVGANVLTF. CDR3 DNA sequence: TGCGCCAGCAGCCAAGAGGGAGACCCAAGACTCGTCGGGGCCAACGTCCTGACTTTC.

This clone was counted between two and nine times. J is TRBJ2-7 and V is TRBV5-1; 9 bases match TRBD1. V lost 3 bases and J lost 2; bases outside the gene matches: 9. The CDR3 sequence is 16 residues long. Germline CDR1 reads SGHRS; CDR2 reads YFSETQ. CDR3 DNA: TGCGCCAGCAGCTCTTCCGGGACAGGGTATACCTACGAGCAGTACTTC. Amino acids: CASSSSGTGYTYEQYF. Filled out from reference TRBV5-1 and TRBJ2-7, the complete variable domain reads KAGVTQTPRYLIKTRGQQVTLSCSPISGHRSVSWYQQTPGQGLQFLFEYFSETQRNKGNFPGRFSGRQFSNSRSEMNVSTLELGDSALYLCASSSSGTGYTYEQYFGPGTRLTVT.

The chain has TRBV19 and TRBJ2-1; D tentatively reads TRBD1 or TRBD2 (5 bases each). The CDR3 runs 14 residues. V lost 5 bases to trimming and J lost 0 bases, with 8 bases between them. CDR1 LNHDA and CDR2 SQIVND come from the germline V gene (reference sequence). The CDR3 nucleotides read TGTGCCAGTAGTCGGGACCCCTCCTACAATGAGCAGTTCTTC. This gives the protein CASSRDPSYNEQFF.

The chain carries TRBV6-8 and TRBJ2-2; possibly TRBD1 for D (6 bases). The germline V and J ends were trimmed by 6 bases and 4 bases, with 12 bases remaining between them. Germline V gene sequence: CDR1 MNHGY, CDR2 SAAAGT. The CDR3 extends over 14 amino acids. This CDR3 is CASSPGQITGELFF. In nucleotides, the CDR3 is TGTGCCAGCAGCCCAGGACAGATCACCGGGGAGCTGTTTTTT.

This clone was seen a few times. V usage is TRBV19 and J usage is TRBJ1-1, with D possibly matching TRBD1 (5 bases). The CDR3 consists of 13 residues. Between the trimmed V and J ends, which lost 6 bases and 7 bases, there was a span of 15 bases. Germline V gene sequence: CDR1 LNHDA, CDR2 SQIVND (reference sequence). The CDR3 bases are TGTGCCAGTAGCTCCGGGGGTTGGGGTGAAGCTTTCTTT. This gives the protein CASSSGGWGEAFF. The full variable domain, completed using reference TRBV19 and TRBJ1-1, is DGGITQSPKYLFRKEGQNVTLSCEQNLNHDAMYWYRQDPGQGLRLIYYSQIVNDFQKGDIAEGYSVSREKKESFPLTVTSAQKNPTAFYLCASSSGGWGEAFFGQGTRLTVV.

The chain is built from TRBV23-1 and TRBJ2-4; D is ambiguous. TRBV23-1 is an ORF, and what it does is uncertain. V shed 6 bases and J shed 7 bases, with 13 bases lying between them. The CDR3 sequence is 13 residues long. The CDR3 sequence is CASSLEMGNIQYF. Here the CDR3 DNA reads TGCGCCAGCAGCTTGGAGATGGGGAACATTCAGTACTTC.

V and J are TRBV19 and TRBJ2-1, with 7 bases lining up with TRBD2. Trimming cost V 3 bases and J 6 bases; bases outside gene matches: 8. In germline, CDR1 is LNHDA, CDR2 SQIVND (reference sequence). This CDR3 has 15 amino acids. In DNA form, the CDR3 reads TGTGCCAGTAGTATCATCTGGGGGGGTCTCAATGAGCAGTTCTTC. Protein: CASSIIWGGLNEQFF.

This clone was detected a few times. The chain recombines TRBV6-8 with TRBJ2-1; 8 nucleotides line up with TRBD1. Germline CDR1 MNHGY, CDR2 SAAAGT. The CDR3 extends over 13 amino acids. The ends lost 4 bases at V and 15 bases at J; junction bases unmatched: 11. The DNA of the CDR3 is TGTGCCAGCAGTTCTGGGACAGGCACCTTTGGGTTCTTC. This encodes CASSSGTGTFGFF.

The chain employs TRBV11-3 and TRBJ2-7; weak D call: TRBD2 (7 bases). The germline CDR1 and CDR2 sequences are SGHNT and YENEEA. V dropped 5 bases and J dropped 4 bases, with 18 bases sitting between them. This CDR3 is built from 15 residues. CDR3 sequence reads: CASSPGGRGGYEQYF. The CDR3 bases are TGTGCCAGCAGCCCCGGGGGGAGAGGGGGATACGAGCAGTACTTC. Full variable domain (missing parts from reference TRBV11-3 and TRBJ2-7): EAGVVQSPRYKIIEKKQPVAFWCNPISGHNTLYWYLQNLGQGPELLIRYENEEAVDDSQLPKDRFSAERLKGVDSTLKIQPAELGDSAVYLCASSPGGRGGYEQYFGPGTRLTVT.

This clone was found a few times. This sequence joins TRBV16 and TRBJ2-7; 8 bases align to TRBD2. The CDR3 has 15 amino acids. The V segment lost 4 bases and the J segment 0 bases; nucleotides outside the gene matches: 5. Germline-derived CDR1 and CDR2 are KGHSY and FQNENV. DNA of the CDR3: TGTGCCAGCAGCCCTCGGGGGGGTAACTCCTACGAGCAGTACTTC. It specifies CASSPRGGNSYEQYF.

This clone was counted only a few times. This chain links TRBV6-8 with TRBJ1-1; D might be TRBD1 (5 bases). This CDR3 region has 16 residues. CDR1 and CDR2 (germline): MNHGY, SAAAGT. Trimming took off 5 bases at V and 0 bases at J, with 16 bases between the two ends. Here the CDR3 DNA reads TGTGCCAGCAGTAGATTCACAGGACGTATGAACACTGAAGCTTTCTTT. Its translation: CASSRFTGRMNTEAFF.

This rearrangement joins TRBV30 to TRBJ2-7; D assignment may be TRBD1 or TRBD2 (5 bases each). Deletions cut 4 bases from V and 7 bases from J, with 17 bases between. The CDR3 is made up of 13 amino acids. Germline V CDR1 and CDR2: GTSNPN, SVGIG (reference sequence). The CDR3 nucleotides are TGTGCCTGGACCCCTGGTCTCTGGGGGGAGCAGTACTTC. Amino acids: CAWTPGLWGEQYF.